The T cell receptor (beta chain) under discussion was sequenced for a study of blood T cells in healthy people across ages. Study-level findings and limits: Age showed a roughly linear inverse relationship with TCR beta diversity per million T cells. Diversity estimates drawn from one million T cells were deemed underestimates.

About this clonotype itself: The target antigen is unknown.

This CDR3 has 15 residues. Looked up from germline, CDR1 is MNHEY and CDR2 is SMNVEV (reference sequence). V was clipped by 5 bases and J by 3 bases; unmatched bases: 10. Primers used in a second PCR of roughly 6 to 12 cycles were a sample-barcoded 5' primer and a J-beta primer mix. Each cDNA molecule received a tag from a template-switch adaptor that had 12 random nucleotides. TCRdb reprocessed the 5' RACE reads with MiXCR, giving one entry per CDR3 protein. The sample lists 650,000 or so distinct CDR3 sequences; 45% to 60% were seen once. Aged roughly 6 to 95, donors were systemically healthy Caucasians from Russia.

The chain couples TRBV27 to TRBJ2-7, with 7 bases aligning to TRBD2. The material sequenced was blood. The clonotype comes from a woman older than 75 in good health. This chain's CDR3 is CASSGLVRTNYEQYF. DNA of the CDR3: TGTGCCAGCAGTGGACTAGTGAGGACCAACTACGAGCAGTACTTC.